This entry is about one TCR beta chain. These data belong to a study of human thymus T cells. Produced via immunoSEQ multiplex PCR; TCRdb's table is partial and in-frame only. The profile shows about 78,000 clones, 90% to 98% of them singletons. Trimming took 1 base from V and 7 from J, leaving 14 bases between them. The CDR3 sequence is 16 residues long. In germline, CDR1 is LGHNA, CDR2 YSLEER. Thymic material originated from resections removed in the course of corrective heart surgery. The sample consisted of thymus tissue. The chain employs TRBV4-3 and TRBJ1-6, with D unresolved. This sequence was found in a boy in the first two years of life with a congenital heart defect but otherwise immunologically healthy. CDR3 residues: CASSQVEETVNSPLHF. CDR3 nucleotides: TGCGCCAGCAGCCAAGTGGAGGAAACTGTGAATTCACCCCTCCACTTT.